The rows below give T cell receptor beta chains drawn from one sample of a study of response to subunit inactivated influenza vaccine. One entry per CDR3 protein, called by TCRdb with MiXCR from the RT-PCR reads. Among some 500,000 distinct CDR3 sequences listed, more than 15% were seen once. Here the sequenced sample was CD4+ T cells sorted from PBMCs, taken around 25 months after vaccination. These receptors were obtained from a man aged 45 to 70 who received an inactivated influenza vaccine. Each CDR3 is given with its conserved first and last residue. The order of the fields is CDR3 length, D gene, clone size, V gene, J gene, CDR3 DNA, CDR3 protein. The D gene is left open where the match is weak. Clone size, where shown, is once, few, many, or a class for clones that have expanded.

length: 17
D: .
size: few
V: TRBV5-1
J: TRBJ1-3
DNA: TGCGCCAGCAGCTTGGCGGCCGGAGCCCACTCTGGAAACACCATATATTTT
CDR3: CASSLAAGAHSGNTIYF

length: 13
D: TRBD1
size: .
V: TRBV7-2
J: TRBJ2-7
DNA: TGTGCCAGCAACCGAGGACAGGGGAACGAGCAGTACTTC
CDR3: CASNRGQGNEQYF

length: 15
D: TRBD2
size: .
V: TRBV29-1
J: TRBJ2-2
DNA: TGCAGCGTCAAACTACTAGCGGATATCACCGGGGAGCTGTTTTTT
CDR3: CSVKLLADITGELFF

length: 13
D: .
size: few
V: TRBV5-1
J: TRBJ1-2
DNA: TGCGCCAGCAGCCAGGACAGATCCTATGGCTACACCTTC
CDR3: CASSQDRSYGYTF

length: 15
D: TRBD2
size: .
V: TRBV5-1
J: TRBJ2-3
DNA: TGCGCCAGCAGCGTCGGTAGCGGGGCCACAGATACGCAGTATTTT
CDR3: CASSVGSGATDTQYF

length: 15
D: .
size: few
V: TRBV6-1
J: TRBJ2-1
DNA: TGTGCCAGCAGTGTTGGGACGGTCTCCTACAATGAGCAGTTCTTC
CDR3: CASSVGTVSYNEQFF

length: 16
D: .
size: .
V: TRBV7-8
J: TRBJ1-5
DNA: TGTGCCAGCAGCTTCGGACGGAAGCCCAGCAATCAGCCCCAGCATTTT
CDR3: CASSFGRKPSNQPQHF

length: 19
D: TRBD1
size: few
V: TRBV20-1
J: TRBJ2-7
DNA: TGCAGTGCTAGCCCCCTCTCTGACAGGGACCATACCTCCTCCTACGAGCAGTACTTC
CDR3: CSASPLSDRDHTSSYEQYF

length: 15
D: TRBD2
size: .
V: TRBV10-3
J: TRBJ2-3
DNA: TGTGCCATCAGTGATGCGGGAGTTCGGCCAGATACGCAGTATTTT
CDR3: CAISDAGVRPDTQYF

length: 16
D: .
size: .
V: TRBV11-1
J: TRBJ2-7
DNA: TGTGCCAGCAGCTTAGCGACGTCGCTGAATATGGACGAGCAGTACTTC
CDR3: CASSLATSLNMDEQYF

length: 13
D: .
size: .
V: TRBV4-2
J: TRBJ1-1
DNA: TGTGCCAGCAGCCAAGAGACGAACACTGAAGCTTTCTTT
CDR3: CASSQETNTEAFF

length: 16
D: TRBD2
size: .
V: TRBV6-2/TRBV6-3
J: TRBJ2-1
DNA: TGTGCCAGTAGACAGGGGACTAGCGGGAGGTACAATGAGCAGTTCTTC
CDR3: CASRQGTSGRYNEQFF

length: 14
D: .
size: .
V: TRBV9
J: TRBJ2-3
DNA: TGTGCCAGCAGCAAGAAAGCGGGCACAGATACGCAGTATTTT
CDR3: CASSKKAGTDTQYF

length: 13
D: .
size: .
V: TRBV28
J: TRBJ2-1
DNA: TGTGCCAGCCAAACCGGGGCTTACAATGAGCAGTTCTTC
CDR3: CASQTGAYNEQFF

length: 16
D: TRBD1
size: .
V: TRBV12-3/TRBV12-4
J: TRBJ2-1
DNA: TGTACCAGCAGCCTGCCGTTGACAGGGGGCTACAATGAGCAGTTCTTC
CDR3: CTSSLPLTGGYNEQFF

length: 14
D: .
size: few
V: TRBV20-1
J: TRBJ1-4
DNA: TGCAGTGCTAGAGATGCACAGGGTGGTGAAAAACTGTTTTTT
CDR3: CSARDAQGGEKLFF

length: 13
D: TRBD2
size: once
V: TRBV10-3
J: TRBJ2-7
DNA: TGTGCCATGAGCCTAGCGGACTCCTACGAGCAGTACTTC
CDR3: CAMSLADSYEQYF

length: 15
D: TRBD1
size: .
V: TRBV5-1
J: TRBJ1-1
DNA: TGCGCCAGCAGCTTGGCCAGGGGGGTGAACACTGAAGCTTTCTTT
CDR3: CASSLARGVNTEAFF

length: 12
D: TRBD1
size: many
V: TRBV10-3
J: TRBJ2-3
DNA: TGTGCCATCGGGACAGGGACTGATACGCAGTATTTT
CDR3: CAIGTGTDTQYF

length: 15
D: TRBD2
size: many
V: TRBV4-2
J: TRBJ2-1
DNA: TGTGCCAGCAGCCAAGGTGCGGGAGGTCGAAATGAGCAGTTCTTC
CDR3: CASSQGAGGRNEQFF

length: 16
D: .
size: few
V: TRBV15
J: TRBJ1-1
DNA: TGTGCCACCAGCAGAGATAAAGGAAAACCGGCCCTTGAAGCTTTCTTT
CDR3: CATSRDKGKPALEAFF

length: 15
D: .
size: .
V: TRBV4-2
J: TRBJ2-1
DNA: TGTGCCAGCAGCCAAGTTCCTTCTCCCTACAATGAGCAGTTCTTC
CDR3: CASSQVPSPYNEQFF

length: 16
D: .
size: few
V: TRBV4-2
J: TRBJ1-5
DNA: TGTGCCAGCAGCCAAGATCACGTGCGGGGAAATCAGCCCCAGCATTTT
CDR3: CASSQDHVRGNQPQHF

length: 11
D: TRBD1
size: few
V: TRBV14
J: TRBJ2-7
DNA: TGTGCCAGCAGTCAGACAGGGAAGCAGTACTTC
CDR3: CASSQTGKQYF

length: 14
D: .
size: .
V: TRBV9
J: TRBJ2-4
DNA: TGTGCCAGCAGCCCTCGCCAAGGTTCAAACATTCAGTACTTC
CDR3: CASSPRQGSNIQYF

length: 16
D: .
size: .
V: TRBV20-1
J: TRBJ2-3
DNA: TGCAGTGCTAGAGATCCCCTCGGGAACCTAGAAGATACGCAGTATTTT
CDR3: CSARDPLGNLEDTQYF

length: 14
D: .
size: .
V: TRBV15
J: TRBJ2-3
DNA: TGTGCCACCAGCAGGGACGACCTTACAGATACGCAGTATTTT
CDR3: CATSRDDLTDTQYF

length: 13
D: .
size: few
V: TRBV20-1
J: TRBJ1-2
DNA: TGCAGTGCTCCCACGCTCCTCGGCTTTGGCTACACCTTC
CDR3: CSAPTLLGFGYTF

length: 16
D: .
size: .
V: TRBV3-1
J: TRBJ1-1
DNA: TGTGCCAGCAGCCAAGATTTAAATGGAGGGAGCACTGAAGCTTTCTTT
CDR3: CASSQDLNGGSTEAFF

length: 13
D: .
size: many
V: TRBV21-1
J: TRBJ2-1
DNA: TGTGCCAGCAGCAAAGTTCGGCGGAATGAGCAGTTCTTC
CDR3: CASSKVRRNEQFF

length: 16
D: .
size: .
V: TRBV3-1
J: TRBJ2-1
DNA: TGTGCCAGCAGCCCGGGGATTGGTTCAGCCTACAATGAGCAGTTCTTC
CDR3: CASSPGIGSAYNEQFF

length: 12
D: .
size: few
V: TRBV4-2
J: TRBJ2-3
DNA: TGTGCCAGCGTCGATGACACAGATACGCAGTATTTT
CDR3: CASVDDTDTQYF

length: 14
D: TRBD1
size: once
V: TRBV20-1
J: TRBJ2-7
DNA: TGCAGTGCCAACAGGGGCGCTCAAACCTACGAGCAGTACTTC
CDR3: CSANRGAQTYEQYF

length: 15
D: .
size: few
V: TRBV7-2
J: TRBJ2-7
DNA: TGTGCCAGCAGCTTTGACACCTCCCGATTCTACGAGCAGTACTTC
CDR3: CASSFDTSRFYEQYF

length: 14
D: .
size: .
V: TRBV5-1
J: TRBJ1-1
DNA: TGCGCCAGCAGCGCACAGGAAATGAACACTGAAGCTTTCTTT
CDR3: CASSAQEMNTEAFF

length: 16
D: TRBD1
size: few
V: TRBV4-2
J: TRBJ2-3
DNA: TGTGCCAGCAGCCAATATCGGGACAGGGGAGCAGATACGCAGTATTTT
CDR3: CASSQYRDRGADTQYF

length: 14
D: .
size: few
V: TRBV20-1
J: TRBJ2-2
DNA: TGCAGTGCTAGAGGGGACACCAACACCGGGGAGCTGTTTTTT
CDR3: CSARGDTNTGELFF

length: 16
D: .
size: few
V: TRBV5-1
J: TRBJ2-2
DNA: TGCGCCAGCAGCTTGTTCTCCACAGGGATCACCGGGGAGCTGTTTTTT
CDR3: CASSLFSTGITGELFF

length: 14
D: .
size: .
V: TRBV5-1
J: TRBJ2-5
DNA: TGCGCCAGCAGCCCCGCTGGAAGGAGAGAGACCCAGTACTTC
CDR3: CASSPAGRRETQYF

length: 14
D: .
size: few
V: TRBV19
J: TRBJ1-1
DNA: TGTGCCAGTAGTACCAAAACAGGGCGCGCTGAAGCTTTCTTT
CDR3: CASSTKTGRAEAFF

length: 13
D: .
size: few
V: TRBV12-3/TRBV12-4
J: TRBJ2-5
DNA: TGTGCCAGCAGTTCCCCCTCGACGTGGACCCAGTACTTC
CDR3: CASSSPSTWTQYF

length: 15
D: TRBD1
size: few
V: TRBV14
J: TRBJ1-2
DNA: TGTGCCAGCAGCCAATTACAGGGGGCTGGCTATGGCTACACCTTC
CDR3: CASSQLQGAGYGYTF

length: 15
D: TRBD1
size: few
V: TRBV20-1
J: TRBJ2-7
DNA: TGCAGTGCTGGGGACAGGACAAAGTCCTCCTACGAGCAGTACTTC
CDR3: CSAGDRTKSSYEQYF

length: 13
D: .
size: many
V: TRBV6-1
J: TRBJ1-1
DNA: TGTGCCAGCAGAGTACAGATGAACACTGAAGCTTTCTTT
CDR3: CASRVQMNTEAFF

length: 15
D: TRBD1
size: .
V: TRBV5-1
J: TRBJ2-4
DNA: TGCGCCAGCAGCTTCAGGGGACAGGGGACAGACATTCAGTACTTC
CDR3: CASSFRGQGTDIQYF

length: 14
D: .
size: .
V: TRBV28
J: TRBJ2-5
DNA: TGTGCCAGCACTTCTTACGGGAACGGGGAGACCCAGTACTTC
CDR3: CASTSYGNGETQYF

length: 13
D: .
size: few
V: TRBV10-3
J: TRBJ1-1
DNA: TGTGCCATCAGTGCGGGGGGAGGCACTGAAGCTTTCTTT
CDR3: CAISAGGGTEAFF

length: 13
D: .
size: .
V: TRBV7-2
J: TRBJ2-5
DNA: TGTGCCAGCAGCCCCTGGCGGCAAGAGACCCAGTACTTC
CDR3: CASSPWRQETQYF

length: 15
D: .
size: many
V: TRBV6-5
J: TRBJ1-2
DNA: TGTGCCAGCAGTTACGGACATAGGGGAATCTATGGCTACACCTTC
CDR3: CASSYGHRGIYGYTF

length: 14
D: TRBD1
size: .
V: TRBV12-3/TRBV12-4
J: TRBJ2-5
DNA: TGTGCCAGCAGCGGGACAGGGACCAGCCAGACCCAGTACTTC
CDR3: CASSGTGTSQTQYF

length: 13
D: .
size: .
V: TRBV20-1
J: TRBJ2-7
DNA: TGCAGTGCTAGAGATTTTTTTGTGTACGAGCAGTACTTC
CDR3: CSARDFFVYEQYF

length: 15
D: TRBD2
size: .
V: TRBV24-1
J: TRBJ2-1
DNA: TGTGCCACCAGCCGTAGCGGGGCAGCCTACAATGAGCAGTTCTTC
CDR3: CATSRSGAAYNEQFF

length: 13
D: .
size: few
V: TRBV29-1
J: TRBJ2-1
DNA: TGCAGCGTTGTCCGGCGGGGCCCGAATGAGCAGTTCTTC
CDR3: CSVVRRGPNEQFF

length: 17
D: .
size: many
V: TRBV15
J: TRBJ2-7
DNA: TGTGCCACCAGCAGAGATCGGGCGAGGGTCGTTTCCTACGAGCAGTACTTC
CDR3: CATSRDRARVVSYEQYF

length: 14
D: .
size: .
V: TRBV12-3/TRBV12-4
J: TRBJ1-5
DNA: TGTGCCAGCAGTGTGGGGACGGCTAATCAGCCCCAGCATTTT
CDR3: CASSVGTANQPQHF

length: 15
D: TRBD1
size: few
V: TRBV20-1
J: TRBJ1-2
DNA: TGCAGTGCAGACCGGGACAGAGAAGGGCACTATGGCTACACCTTC
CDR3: CSADRDREGHYGYTF